This TCR beta chain is from a study of T cells expressing NK-cell markers. Looking at the study overall: Researchers got TCR beta repertoires out of sorted CD3+CD56+NKG2C+, CD3+CD56+NKG2C- and CD3+CD56-NKG2C+ T cells. Serological testing identified seven of the eight sequenced donors as HCMV-seropositive and one as seronegative.

Germline-derived CDR1 and CDR2 are GTSNPN and SVGIG (reference sequence). The CDR3 runs 14 residues. After re-calling the 5' RACE reads, TCRdb lists one entry per CDR3 protein, DNA absent. The sample is made up of 150,000 to 200,000 distinct CDR3 sequences, and the top ten hold about 18% of it. About this clonotype: Its target is not known.

Study results and limitations: Of the CD8+ T cells in more than five donors, roughly 1.0-7.5% belonged to dominant NKG2C+ clonotypes.

V gene TRBV30 combines with J gene TRBJ2-3; the D gene TCRdb calls, TRBD2, cannot be checked with no DNA. The receptor comes from a woman between 18 and 69 years old in good health. The specimen was blood T cells: a sorted CD56 or NKG2C T cell subset, CD4+ or CD8+ T cells, or bulk PBMC T cells (not recorded which). The CDR3 reads CAWSVQGTSDTQYF.